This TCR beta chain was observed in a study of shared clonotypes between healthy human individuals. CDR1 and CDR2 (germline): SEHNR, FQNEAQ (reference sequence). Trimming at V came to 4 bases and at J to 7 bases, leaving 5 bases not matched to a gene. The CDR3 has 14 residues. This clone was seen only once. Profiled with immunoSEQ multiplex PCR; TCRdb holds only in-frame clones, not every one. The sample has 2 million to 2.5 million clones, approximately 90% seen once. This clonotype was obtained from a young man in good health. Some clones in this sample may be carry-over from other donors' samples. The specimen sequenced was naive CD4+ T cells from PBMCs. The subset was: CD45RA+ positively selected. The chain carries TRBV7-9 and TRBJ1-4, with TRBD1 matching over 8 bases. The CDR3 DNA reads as TGTGCCAGCAGCTCGACAGGGGAGAGTGAAAAACTGTTTTTT. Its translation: CASSSTGESEKLFF.